These 8 T cell receptor beta chains were all obtained from the same sample, sequenced in a study of T-cell reconstitution after alpha-beta-depleted transplantation in children. The authors prepared the TCRbeta library with unique molecular identifiers. TCRdb re-called the PCR reads through MiXCR, storing one row per CDR3 protein. This table has 440,000 or so distinct CDR3 sequences, around two fifths appearing once. This specimen consisted of PBMCs, obtained before TCRalphabeta/CD19-depleted stem cell transplant. These receptor sequences come from a girl aged 2-10 years with aplastic anemia, due to receive a stem cell transplant.

V and J are TRBV5-1 and TRBJ2-3, with D maybe TRBD1 (6 bases). The CDR3 contains 12 residues. Trimming shortened V by 0 bases and J by 11 bases, and 10 bases separated the two germline ends. Germline V CDR1 and CDR2: SGHRS, YFSETQ. The CDR3 DNA follows: TGCGCCAGCAGCTTGGACAGGGAAAGGCAGTATTTT. The encoded protein is CASSLDRERQYF.

This clonotype has more than one count but fewer than ten. This chain joins TRBV20-1 and TRBJ2-1; no clear D gene. CDR1 DFQATT and CDR2 SNEGSKA come from the germline V gene (reference sequence). V was pared by 3 bases and J by 0 bases, with 9 bases between. The CDR3 is 14 residues long. CDR3 DNA sequence: TGCAGTGCTAGTAGCAAGAGCTCCTACAATGAGCAGTTCTTC. This gives the protein CSASSKSSYNEQFF.

This clonotype was observed a handful of times. The chain couples TRBV11-2 to TRBJ1-5, with no clear D. Trimming stripped 1 base from V and 2 bases from J, with 15 bases between. Germline CDR1 SGHAT, CDR2 FQNNGV. The length of the CDR3 is 17 residues. As DNA, the CDR3 is TGTGCCAGCAGCTTAGGGGGTTCGGGGTTGGGCAATCAGCCCCAGCATTTT. Translation gives CASSLGGSGLGNQPQHF.

Note on this clonotype: Being one base from a much bigger clone, this may be a read error. The chain carries TRBV20-1 and TRBJ2-7; D is perhaps TRBD1 (6 bases). This CDR3 is 14 amino acids long. Germline CDR1 DFQATT, CDR2 SNEGSKA (reference sequence). CDR3 bases: TGCAGTGCTAGCGCCGGACAGTTTTCGTACGAGCAGTCCTTC. Translating it yields CSASAGQFSYEQSF.

The chain has TRBV12-3 or TRBV12-4 and TRBJ2-2, with a weak D call TRBD1 (6 bases). This CDR3 has 13 amino acids. The V gene lost 10 bases and the J gene lost 5 bases, with 14 bases spanning the gap. The CDR3 DNA reads TGTGCCATGTTTCCCGACAGGACCGGGGAGCTGTTTTTT. Its protein product is CAMFPDRTGELFF.

The CDR3 DNA is TGTGCCAGCAGTCGATCCGGGACAGTCAACACCGGGGAGCTGTTTTTT. Its protein product is CASSRSGTVNTGELFF. The chain recombines TRBV6-1 with TRBJ2-2, with TRBD1 matching over 7 bases. V was clipped by 5 bases and J by 2 bases; unmatched bases: 8. Germline values: CDR1 MNHNS, CDR2 SASEGT. CDR3 length: 16 residues.

The sample holds many counts of this clonotype. A much larger clone is a single base away; this may be a read error. The V and J genes are TRBV3-1 and TRBJ2-2; no firm D call. The ends were cut back, 6 bases at V and 1 base at J, with 3 bases in the middle. The CDR3 extends over 12 amino acids. From germline, CDR1 is LGHDT and CDR2 YNNKEL (reference sequence). The CDR3 protein is CASRKNTGELFF. CDR3 DNA: TGTGCCAGCAGGAAGAACACCGGGGAGCTGTTTTTT.

V and J are TRBV7-2 and TRBJ2-5, with 10 bases matching TRBD2. CDR1 is SGHTA, CDR2 FQGNSA, per germline. The CDR3 spans 15 residues. Trimming removed 4 bases from V and 5 bases from J; junction bases left unmatched: 7. This CDR3 reads CASSWTSGDGETQYF. For the CDR3, the DNA is TGTGCCAGCAGCTGGACTAGCGGAGACGGTGAGACCCAGTACTTC.